These 10 T cell receptor beta chains share one sample of origin, sequenced in a study of T cell responses to AZD1222 COVID-19 vaccine. Data came from immunoSEQ multiplex PCR; TCRdb stores just in-frame clones and leaves some out. The sample carries around 200,000 clones, approximately 94% recorded once. Sequenced here: peripheral blood, sampled 28 days after the second AZD1222 dose. The receptors originated from an adult who received the AZD1222 COVID-19 vaccine.

V gene TRBV6-5 combines with J gene TRBJ1-5; D not certain. CDR3 size: 15 residues. V shed 0 bases and J shed 1 base, with 7 bases lying between them. The germline V gene has CDR1 MNHEY and CDR2 SVGAGI. The chain's CDR3 is CASSYSKWSNQPQHF. For the CDR3, the DNA is TGTGCCAGCAGTTACTCGAAGTGGAGCAATCAGCCCCAGCATTTT.

The sample holds one count of this clone. The chain carries TRBV6-1 and TRBJ2-7; 8 positions match TRBD2. Germline trimming cut 0 bases from V and 2 bases from J; bases unmatched to any gene: 9. The CDR3 runs to 17 residues. Germline V gene data show CDR1 as MNHNS and CDR2 as SASEGT. The CDR3 DNA reads TGTGCCAGCAGTGAAGCAGTCCCCGGGAGGGCTGCCTACGAGCAGTACTTC. Translation: CASSEAVPGRAAYEQYF.

The chain uses TRBV2 and TRBJ2-3; tentatively, D is TRBD1 (5 bases). The CDR3 loop spans 15 amino acids. Per germline, CDR1 SNHLY and CDR2 FYNNEI. The ends were cut back, 7 bases at V and 0 bases at J, with 14 bases in the middle. The CDR3 bases are TGTGCCAGCACCCCAATGGGGCTTAGCACAGATACGCAGTATTTT. Encoded protein: CASTPMGLSTDTQYF.

This chain uses TRBV5-6 with TRBJ2-7; possible D gene TRBD1, 6 bases. V was pared by 2 bases and J by 0 bases, with 9 bases between. Germline CDR1 reads SGHDT; CDR2 reads YYEEEE. The CDR3 has 14 residues. Written as DNA, the CDR3 is TGTGCCAGCAGCTTACAGGGTTTCTCCTACGAGCAGTACTTC. Its protein is CASSLQGFSYEQYF.

The V call is TRBV7-2, the J call TRBJ2-5, with no clear D. Germline loops: CDR1 SGHTA, CDR2 FQGNSA. CDR3 size: 14 residues. The V end lost 1 base, the J end lost 1 base, and 7 bases lay between the germline ends. CDR3 in DNA: TGTGCCAGCAGCTTAGTTACCTTCCAAGAGACCCAGTACTTC. Translating it yields CASSLVTFQETQYF.

This rearrangement joins TRBV28 to TRBJ1-5; D is unresolved. The CDR3 is 15 residues long. V lost 5 bases and J 2 bases, leaving 13 bases between the germline ends. Germline loops: CDR1 MDHEN, CDR2 SYDVKM. The CDR3 reads CASSPSSTGNQPQHF. The CDR3 DNA is TGTGCCAGCAGTCCGTCCTCTACAGGCAATCAGCCCCAGCATTTT.

The gene calls are TRBV3-1 (or the pseudogene TRBV3-2) and TRBJ2-7, with 8 bases lining up with TRBD2. J was trimmed by 3 bases and V by 4 bases; bases with no gene match: 11. The CDR3 is made up of 16 amino acids. Germline V lookup: CDR1 LGHDT, CDR2 YNNKEL (reference sequence). In nucleotides, the CDR3 is TGTGCCAGCAGCCCCCTCGGGGGGGGCATCATCTACGAGCAGTACTTC. Its protein product is CASSPLGGGIIYEQYF.

CDR3 nucleotides: TGCGCCAGCAGCTCCGCACCCGAGAGGGGTTACGAGCAGTACTTC. Translation gives CASSSAPERGYEQYF. This chain links TRBV5-1 with TRBJ2-7; the D call may be TRBD1 or TRBD2 (5 bases each). The CDR3 sequence is 15 residues long. Looked up from germline, CDR1 is SGHRS and CDR2 is YFSETQ. V shed 3 bases and J shed 4 bases, with 17 bases lying between them.

CDR3 in DNA: TGTGCCAGCAGCTTGGAGGTGCAGGGCGACATTCAGTACTTC. It encodes CASSLEVQGDIQYF. The gene calls are TRBV5-5 and TRBJ2-4, with TRBD1 as a possible D gene (5 bases). Germline CDR1 and CDR2: SGHKS and YYEKEE (reference sequence). The CDR3 contains 14 residues. V was cut by 0 bases and J by 8 bases, with 12 bases left in between.

V is TRBV6-1 and J is TRBJ1-1; D unresolved. Germline CDR1 reads MNHNS; CDR2 reads SASEGT. The CDR3 consists of 15 residues. Trimming removed 0 bases from V and 4 bases from J, with 12 bases in between. The CDR3 region has the DNA TGTGCCAGCAGTGAAGCTTTCACAAGCGGCACTGAAGCTTTCTTT. Its protein is CASSEAFTSGTEAFF.